These 7 T cell receptor delta chains were sequenced from one sample in a study of γδ T cells in repeated Plasmodium falciparum infection. TCRdb re-analyzed the multiplex PCR reads via CATT. The data show 85,000 to 90,000 delta-chain clones, under 1.5% seen once. Bulk repertoires came from Vgamma9/Vdelta2+ or Vdelta2-negative gammadelta T cells flow-sorted from PBMC. Material for sequencing was gamma-delta T cells from blood. These receptors were obtained from a pool of human donors (malaria-infected and uninfected, not separated).

Only a few counts were recorded for this clone. The amino acid sequence in TCRdb belongs to a much larger clone and departs from this DNA's translation at residue 15, likely a sequencing read error; the sequence shown is translated from the DNA. The V call is TRDV2, the J call TRDJ1; possibly TRDD3 for D (6 bases). TCRdb supplies no J gene; here it was assigned by aligning the nucleotide sequence to germline. This CDR3 comprises 19 residues. Looked up from germline, CDR1 is GEAIGNYY and CDR2 is EKD. Here the CDR3 DNA reads TGTGCCTGTGGCAAGATCGCTTTTGGGGGGCCCAAGTACACCGGTAAACTCATCTTT. This sequence encodes CACGKIAFGGPKYTGKLIF.

This clone has more than one count but fewer than ten. This likely came from a read error, as a far larger clone is one base away. The sample contains more than one DNA sequence encoding this CDR3. The J gene has no call, while the V gene is TRDV1; the D call in the table, TRDD3, was not verified against the DNA. The V gene's germline CDR1 is TSWWSYY and CDR2 QGS. The CDR3 extends over 20 amino acids. CDR3 sequence: CALGENPSLVGVTYTDKLIF. The CDR3 DNA is TGTGCTCTTGGGGAAAATCCATCCTTGGTGGGGGTTACGTACACCGATAAACTCATCTTC.

The chain links TRDV1 to TRDJ1; the match to TRDD3 covers 11 bases. The J gene, left out of TCRdb, was set here by checking the DNA against germline. The CDR3 is made up of 23 amino acids. Germline lookup yields CDR1 TSWWSYY and CDR2 QGS. The ends lost 1 base at V and 5 bases at J; junction bases unmatched: 27. The chain's CDR3 is CALGEPGLSFSNWGIWRQDKLIF. The CDR3 DNA reads as TGTGCTCTTGGGGAACCTGGGCTATCTTTCTCGAACTGGGGGATATGGAGGCAAGATAAACTCATCTTT.

This clone was seen only a few times. TCRdb records a much larger clone's protein for this DNA, with a difference at residue 5 that likely arises from a read error; the protein given is the translation of the DNA. The chain couples TRDV3 to TRDJ1; TRDD3 agrees at 9 bases. TCRdb is silent on the J gene; assignment here came from matching the DNA to germline. This CDR3 spans 21 amino acids. Germline V gene sequence: CDR1 TVYSNPD, CDR2 GDNSRS (reference sequence). Trimming took 3 bases from V and 0 from J; bases not matched to a gene: 26. CDR3 bases: TGTGCCTTCCCTGGTACCCTACTGGGGGACCCAAATCACTCGTACACCGATAAACTCATCTTT. Residues: CAFPGTLLGDPNHSYTDKLIF.

This clone was found many times. TCRdb shows a much larger clone's protein in place of this DNA's translation, and the two differ at residue 4, likely through a read error; the protein shown is translated from the DNA. The chain uses TRDV2 and TRDJ1; TRDD3 aligns across 7 bases. The J gene, not given by TCRdb, was assigned here from a germline match of the nucleotide sequence. There are 18 residues in the CDR3. The germline V gene encodes CDR1 GEAIGNYY and CDR2 EKD. CDR3 sequence reads: CACGTVPLRIRDTDKLIF. In DNA, the CDR3 is TGTGCCTGTGGCACCGTTCCTCTTCGGATACGGGACACCGATAAACTCATCTTT.

This clone occurred a few times. For this DNA, TCRdb reports the protein of a much larger clone, which diverges at residue 12, most likely from a read error; the protein presented here is translated directly from the DNA. The rearrangement joins TRDV2 to TRDJ1; TRDD3 matches 11 bases. TCRdb carries no J gene annotation; the J gene was assigned here by matching the DNA with germline. Trimming cost V 1 base and J 6 bases; bases outside gene matches: 9. CDR1 GEAIGNYY and CDR2 EKD come from the germline V gene. The CDR3 sequence is 16 residues long. As DNA, the CDR3 is TGTGCCTGTGACACTGGGGGATACGCGTTTTCCAATAAACTCATCTTT. Encoded protein: CACDTGGYAFSNKLIF.

With respect to this clone: The TCRdb protein comes from a much larger clone and disagrees with this DNA's translation at residue 24, likely due to a read error; the protein given here is derived from the DNA. V and J are TRDV1 and TRDJ1, with 12 bases matching TRDD3. This CDR3 has 28 residues. Per germline, CDR1 TSWWSYY and CDR2 QGS. The DNA for the CDR3 is TGTGCTCTTGGGGAACTAAGAGGGTACCGTGGACCCGGATACTGGGGGATACAATACCCCTACTACACCGGTAAACTCATCTTT. Its translation: CALGELRGYRGPGYWGIQYPYYTGKLIF.